The following is a T cell receptor beta chain sequence with its context. Method: immunoSEQ multiplex PCR; TCRdb's copy keeps in-frame clones and lacks some. The sample records some 66,000 clones, 85% being singletons. Germline trimming cut 0 bases from V and 5 bases from J; bases unmatched to any gene: 1. CDR3 length: 17 amino acids. Germline CDR1 reads SGHRS; CDR2 reads YFSETQ. The data stem from a study of OX40 agonist ivuxolimab in advanced cancers. Whole-study context: Previous treatment with anti-PD-1, anti-PD-L1 or anti-CTLA-4 therapy was allowed; roughly 40% had received some.

The chain recombines TRBV5-1 with TRBJ2-2; 16 nucleotides line up with TRBD2. Specimen: CD4+ or CD8+ T cells sorted from blood, collected in a trial of the OX40 agonist ivuxolimab. This clonotype originated in an adult with an advanced solid tumor such as melanoma, head and neck, liver or kidney cancer. This chain's CDR3 is CASSLAGLAGGTGELFF. The CDR3 coding sequence is TGCGCCAGCAGCTTGGCGGGACTAGCGGGAGGGACCGGGGAGCTGTTTTTT.